This T cell receptor beta chain was found in a study of blood T cells in healthy people across ages. Study-wide points: CMV infection status of these donors was not known.

This clonotype has a handful of counts. Its cognate antigen is unknown. It was with a sample-barcoded 5' primer and a J-beta primer mix that a second PCR of about 7 to 12 cycles was run. TCRdb analysed the 5' RACE reads with MiXCR anew, one entry per CDR3 protein. This table holds hundreds of thousands of distinct CDR3 sequences, 25% to 30% found once. The CDR3 extends over 15 amino acids. Per the germline V gene, CDR1 is LGHNA and CDR2 is YNFKEQ. The V gene lost 0 bases and the J gene lost 0 bases, with 8 bases spanning the gap. This receptor was taken from a woman older than 75 in good health. Sequencing input: blood. The chain links TRBV4-2 to TRBJ1-1, with D possibly TRBD1 on 5 matching bases. CDR3 protein: CASSQELGVNTEAFF. Here the CDR3 DNA reads TGTGCCAGCAGCCAAGAGTTAGGGGTGAACACTGAAGCTTTCTTT.